The subject of this entry is one TCR beta chain. Antigen specificity is unknown. This table comes from immunoSEQ multiplex PCR, and its TCRdb copy is limited to in-frame clones, with some not included. Of about 100,000 clones listed, around 90% were seen once; the top ten hold over 1.5%. CDR1 and CDR2 from the germline V gene are SGHAT and FQNNGV. The CDR3 spans 16 residues. The germline V and J ends were trimmed by 5 bases and 3 bases, with 16 bases remaining between them. The data originate from a study of T cell responses to AZD1222 COVID-19 vaccine. Study summary: Second-dose schedules of about 4 or about 12 weeks were combined.

Study conclusions and caveats: Possibly, clonal diversity was underestimated; donors were largely white British and included more females.

This receptor was obtained from an adult in good health. This sequence joins TRBV11-2 and TRBJ1-4, with a weak D call TRBD1 (5 bases). Sequenced material: peripheral blood, taken on day 0 of AZD1222 vaccination. CDR3: CASSPQSEGANEKLFF. Here the CDR3 DNA reads TGTGCCAGCAGCCCACAAAGTGAAGGGGCTAATGAAAAACTGTTTTTT.